This T cell receptor beta chain was profiled in a study of blood T cell repertoires in COVID-19. In the study overall: Some COVID-19 samples were acute and others convalescent; all came from the United States, Italy and Spain.

Authors' data handling: Reference gene primer amplification gave estimated nucleated cell counts. The data were produced by immunoSEQ multiplex PCR, yet TCRdb's version contains in-frame clones alone and is incomplete. V and J calls and clone size come straight from that table; D and trimming were deduced from the DNA. The sample has 300,000 to 350,000 clones, about nine tenths seen once. Enrolled during active infection, Seattle patients were then followed longitudinally. The CDR3 has 17 residues. Germline V gene lookup returns CDR1 LGHDT and CDR2 YNNKEL (reference sequence). V was shortened by 4 bases and J by 0 bases, with 13 bases between the two germline ends.

This clonotype was sampled from a woman in her 70s with COVID-19, enrolled during active disease. This chain uses TRBV3-1 (or the pseudogene TRBV3-2) with TRBJ2-6; D is perhaps TRBD1 (5 bases). The sample taken for sequencing was peripheral blood. The CDR3 is CASSRRQMSSGANVLTF. Here the CDR3 DNA reads TGTGCCAGCAGCCGACGACAGATGAGCTCTGGGGCCAACGTCCTGACTTTC.